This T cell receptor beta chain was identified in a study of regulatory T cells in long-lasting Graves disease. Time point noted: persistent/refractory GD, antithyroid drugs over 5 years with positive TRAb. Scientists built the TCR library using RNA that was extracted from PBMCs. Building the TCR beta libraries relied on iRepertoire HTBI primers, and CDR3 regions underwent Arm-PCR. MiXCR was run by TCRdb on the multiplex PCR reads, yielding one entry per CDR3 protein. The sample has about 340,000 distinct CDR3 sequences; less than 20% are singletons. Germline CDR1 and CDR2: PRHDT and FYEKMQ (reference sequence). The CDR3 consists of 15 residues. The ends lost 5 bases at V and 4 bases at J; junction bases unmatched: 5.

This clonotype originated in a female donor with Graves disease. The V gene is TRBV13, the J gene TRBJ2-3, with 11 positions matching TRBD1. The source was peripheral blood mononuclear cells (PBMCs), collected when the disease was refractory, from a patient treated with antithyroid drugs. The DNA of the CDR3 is TGTGCCAGCAGCAGATGGACAGGGGGCGCAGATACGCAGTATTTT. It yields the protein CASSRWTGGADTQYF. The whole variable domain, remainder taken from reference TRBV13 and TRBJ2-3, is AAGVIQSPRHLIKEKRETATLKCYPIPRHDTVYWYQQGPGQDPQFLISFYEKMQSDKGSIPDRFSAQQFSDYHSELNMSSLELGDSALYFCASSRWTGGADTQYFGPGTRLTVL.